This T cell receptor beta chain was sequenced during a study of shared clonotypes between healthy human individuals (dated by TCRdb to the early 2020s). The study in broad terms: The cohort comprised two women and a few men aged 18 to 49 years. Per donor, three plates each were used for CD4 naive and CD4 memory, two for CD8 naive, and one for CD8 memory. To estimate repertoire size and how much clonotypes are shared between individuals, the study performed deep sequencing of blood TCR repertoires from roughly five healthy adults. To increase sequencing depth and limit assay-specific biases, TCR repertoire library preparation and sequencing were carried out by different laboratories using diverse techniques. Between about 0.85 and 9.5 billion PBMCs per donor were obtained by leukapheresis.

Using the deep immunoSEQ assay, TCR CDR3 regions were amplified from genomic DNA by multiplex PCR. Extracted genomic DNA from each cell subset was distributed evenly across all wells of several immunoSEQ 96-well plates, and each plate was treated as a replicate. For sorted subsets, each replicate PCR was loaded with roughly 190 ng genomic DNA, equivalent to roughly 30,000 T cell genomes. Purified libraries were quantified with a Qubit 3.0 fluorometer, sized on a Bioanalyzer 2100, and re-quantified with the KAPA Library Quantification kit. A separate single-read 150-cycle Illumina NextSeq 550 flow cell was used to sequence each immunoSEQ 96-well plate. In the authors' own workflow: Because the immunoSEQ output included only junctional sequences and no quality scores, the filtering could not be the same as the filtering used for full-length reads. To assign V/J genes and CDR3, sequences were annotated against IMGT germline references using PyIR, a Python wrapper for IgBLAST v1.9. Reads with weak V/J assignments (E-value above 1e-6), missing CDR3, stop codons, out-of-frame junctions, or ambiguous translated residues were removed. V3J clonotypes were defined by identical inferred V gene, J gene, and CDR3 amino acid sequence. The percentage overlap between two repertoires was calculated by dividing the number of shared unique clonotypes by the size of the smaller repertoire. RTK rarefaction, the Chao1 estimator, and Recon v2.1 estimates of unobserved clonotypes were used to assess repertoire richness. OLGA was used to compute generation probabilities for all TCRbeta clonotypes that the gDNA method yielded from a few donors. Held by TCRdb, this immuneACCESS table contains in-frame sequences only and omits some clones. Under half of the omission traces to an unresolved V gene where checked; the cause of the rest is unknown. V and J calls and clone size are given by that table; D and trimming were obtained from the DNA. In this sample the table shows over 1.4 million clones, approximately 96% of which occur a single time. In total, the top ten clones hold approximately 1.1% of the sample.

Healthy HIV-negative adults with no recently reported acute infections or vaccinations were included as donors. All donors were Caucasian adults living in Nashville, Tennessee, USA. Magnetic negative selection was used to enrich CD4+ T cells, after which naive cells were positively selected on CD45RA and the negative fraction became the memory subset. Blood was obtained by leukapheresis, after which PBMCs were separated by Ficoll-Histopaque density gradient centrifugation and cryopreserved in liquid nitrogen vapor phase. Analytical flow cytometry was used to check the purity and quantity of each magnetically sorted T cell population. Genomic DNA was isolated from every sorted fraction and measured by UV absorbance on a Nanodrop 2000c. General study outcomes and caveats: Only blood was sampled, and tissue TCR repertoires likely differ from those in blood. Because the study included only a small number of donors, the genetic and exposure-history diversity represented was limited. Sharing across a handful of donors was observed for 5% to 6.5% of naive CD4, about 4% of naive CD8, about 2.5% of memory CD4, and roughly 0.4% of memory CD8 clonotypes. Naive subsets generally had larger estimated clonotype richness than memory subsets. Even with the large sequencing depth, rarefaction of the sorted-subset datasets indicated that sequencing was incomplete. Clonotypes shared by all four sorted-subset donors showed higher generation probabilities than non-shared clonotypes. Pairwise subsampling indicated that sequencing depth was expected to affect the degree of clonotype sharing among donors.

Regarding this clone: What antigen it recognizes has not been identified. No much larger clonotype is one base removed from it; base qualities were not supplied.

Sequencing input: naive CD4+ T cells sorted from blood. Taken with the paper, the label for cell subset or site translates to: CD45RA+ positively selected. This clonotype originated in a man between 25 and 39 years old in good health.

The CDR3: CASSDARSSYEQYF. Here is the DNA: TGCGCCAGCAGTGACGCGAGGAGCTCCTACGAGCAGTACTTC. This receptor chain uses TRBV10-1 and TRBJ2-7; the D gene lacks a confident call. Trimming costs V 3 bases and J 0 bases, and their ends lie 9 bases apart. Looking up the germline V gene (reference sequence) yields CDR1 WNHNN and CDR2 SYGVQD. From its cysteine to its phenylalanine, the CDR3 spans 14 amino acids. The kept DNA is CDR3 alone, 42 bases in frame from the first base.